This paragraph reports one T cell receptor (beta chain). The antigen it recognizes is unknown. The sample comes from a study of monozygotic twins with inflammatory bowel disease (dated by TCRdb to between 2018 and 2021). Looking at the study overall: In total, roughly 30 monozygotic twin pairs made up the full study: 19 Danish pairs, all IBD-discordant, plus nine German pairs, of which four were IBD-concordant and five were IBD-discordant. The search for disease-associated traits relied mainly on comparing IBD patients with their genetically identical healthy co-twins within discordant pairs. Each individual had, on average, about 151 000 unique TCRalpha sequences and 181 000 unique TCRbeta sequences available for analysis.

From each donor, an approximately 2.3 ml peripheral blood sample was collected into PAXgene tubes and kept at -80 degrees C. Without T cell sorting, total RNA was isolated from whole blood using the PAXgene blood miRNA kit on an automated QIAcube. Peripheral blood from monozygotic twin pairs concordant or discordant for inflammatory bowel disease was subjected to deep TCRalpha and TCRbeta repertoire profiling with unique molecular barcoding. Smoking habits were recorded for all twin pairs, and individuals were classified as current, former or never smokers. Broader findings and caveats from the paper: The analysis was unable to tell different T cell subtypes apart. The results gave no support for a single strong signal or clonotype linked to IBD. Because patients received different immunosuppressive treatments, the repertoires may have picked up extra background noise and variability between individuals. Compared with healthy twins, IBD patients shared fewer clonotypes with other individuals, and the difference was most pronounced in patients with signs of disease activity. Measured by the inverse Simpson index, TCRbeta repertoire diversity was lower in IBD patients than in their healthy co-twins. Repertoire similarity did not differ between concordant and discordant twins, which could be due to limited statistical power.

Receptors were amplified or captured by 5' RACE. Each TCR library was prepared from about 4,000 ng of total RNA. For each sample, cDNA synthesis was carried out in eight separate reactions using SMARTScribe reverse transcriptase. During cDNA synthesis, template switching was used to introduce unique molecular identifiers that contained a 6-nucleotide sample barcode. TCRalpha and TCRbeta cDNA was amplified in two nested PCRs of roughly 16 and 10 cycles, and bead purification was carried out after each PCR. Before amplification, the cDNA was treated with uracil DNA-glycosylase and purified using the QIAquick PCR purification kit. In the second PCR, Illumina TruSeq-compatible adapters and sample-specific barcodes were added. Library quality and concentration were assessed using TapeStation and Qubit, and roughly 5 ng of each library was pooled. Sequencing of the pooled libraries was done on an Illumina HiSeq2500 single-index Rapid Run using custom sequencing primers and 2 x 100 bp reads. For the original study's pipeline: MiGEC version 1.2.6 was used for UMI-based consensus assembly, which corrected PCR and sequencing errors. MiXCR version 2.1.1 handled V(D)J alignment, clonotype assembly and CDR3 extraction. To normalise gene usage, clonotype sharing and MAIT/NKT TCR abundance, the analysis used the top 1000, 10 000 and 20 000 clonotypes per sample. Diversity was computed as the inverse Simpson index with the vegan R package after downsampling to 27 000 UMIs. Statistical testing used paired Mann-Whitney U tests on the discordant twin pairs and applied Benjamini-Hochberg correction for multiple testing. TCRdb reprocessed the reads and assigns one entry to each CDR3 protein sequence, leaving out DNA. The V and J calls were determined by TCRdb, not by the authors. The sample's own table lists approximately 160,000 distinct CDR3 sequences. The ten largest clones represent approximately 7.4% of the sample.

Spanning cysteine to phenylalanine, the CDR3 consists of 15 amino acids. DNA was not recorded. The sequence is built from TRBV12-3 or TRBV12-4 and TRBJ1-5; TCRdb outputs TRBD1, but without DNA this stays unchecked. This receptor was taken from a human donor with ulcerative colitis or Crohn's disease, or a healthy co-twin of an affected twin (not recorded which). Material: blood. CDR3 region: CASRQGAPGVQPQHF.